This T cell receptor (beta chain) was retrieved from a study of blood T cell repertoires in COVID-19. The CDR3 runs 13 residues. Germline V gene sequence: CDR1 LNHDA, CDR2 SQIVND (reference sequence). Trimming took 5 bases from V and 2 from J, leaving 9 bases between them. Some clones are missing from TCRdb's copy, which holds only in-frame ones; the method was immunoSEQ multiplex PCR. This table has 200,000 to 250,000 clones, over 80% appearing once. The rearrangement joins TRBV19 to TRBJ1-2; D is unresolved. The TCR comes from a woman in her 30s with COVID-19, enrolled during active disease. The sample comprised peripheral blood. This CDR3 reads CASSDGLNYGYTF. The CDR3 region has the DNA TGTGCCAGTAGTGACGGGTTGAACTATGGCTACACCTTC. The full variable domain, completed using reference TRBV19 and TRBJ1-2, is DGGITQSPKYLFRKEGQNVTLSCEQNLNHDAMYWYRQDPGQGLRLIYYSQIVNDFQKGDIAEGYSVSREKKESFPLTVTSAQKNPTAFYLCASSDGLNYGYTFGSGTRLTVV.